Shown below are 6 T cell receptor beta chains from a single sample sequenced in a study of Ad26.COV2.S vaccination and SARS-CoV-2 variants. Here immunoSEQ multiplex PCR was the method, and the copy in TCRdb shows in-frame clones only, minus some. The table records hundreds of thousands of clones, about 87% of them present only once. Sample treatment: roughly 18 received Ad26.COV2.S at low or high dose, single or two shots; roughly five received placebo; per-sample allocation not given. Day 63 after the first vaccine or placebo injection was the time point for sampling. This sample comprised peripheral blood, obtained in a trial of Ad26.COV2.S vaccine versus placebo. These TCRs come from a person aged 18-65 years who received the Ad26.COV2.S COVID-19 vaccine or a placebo.

This chain uses TRBV9 with TRBJ2-6; the D is unclear. From germline, CDR1 is SGDLS and CDR2 YYNGEE. V was shortened by 4 bases and J by 1 base, with 12 bases between the two germline ends. This CDR3 contains 16 residues. The CDR3 here is CASSPTGWSGANVLTF. CDR3 in DNA: TGTGCCAGCAGCCCAACGGGTTGGTCTGGGGCCAACGTCCTGACTTTC.

The chain couples TRBV14 to TRBJ1-1, with a possible D match to TRBD1 (5 bases). CDR3 length: 16 amino acids. The germline V gene has CDR1 SGHDN and CDR2 FVKESK. The ends were cut back, 1 base at V and 4 bases at J, with 16 bases in the middle. This CDR3 is CASSQAGWQGRTEAFF. CDR3 sequence (DNA): TGTGCCAGCAGCCAAGCCGGTTGGCAGGGCCGCACTGAAGCTTTCTTT.

V gene TRBV3-1 (or the pseudogene TRBV3-2) combines with J gene TRBJ1-6, with TRBD1 matching 9 bases. CDR1 LGHDT and CDR2 YNNKEL come from the germline V gene (reference sequence). V dropped 10 bases and J dropped 2; count of bases not matched to a gene: 6. The CDR3 is made up of 15 amino acids. CDR3 nucleotide sequence: TGTGCCACCCCGGGACAGGGCCCCTATAATTCACCCCTCCACTTT. This sequence encodes CATPGQGPYNSPLHF.

V is TRBV7-2 and J is TRBJ2-3; 9 bases agree with TRBD2. CDR3 length equals 15 residues. V dropped 4 bases and J dropped 4; count of bases not matched to a gene: 6. CDR1 SGHTA and CDR2 FQGNSA come from the germline V gene. The CDR3 is CASSSRTSEADTQYF. The CDR3, as DNA: TGTGCCAGCAGCTCCCGGACTAGCGAGGCAGATACGCAGTATTTT. The full variable domain, completed using reference TRBV7-2 and TRBJ2-3, is GAGVSQSPSNKVTEKGKDVELRCDPISGHTALYWYRQSLGQGLEFLIYFQGNSAPDKSGLPSDRFSAERTGGSVSTLTIQRTQQEDSAVYLCASSSRTSEADTQYFGPGTRLTVL.

The rearrangement uses TRBV11-3 and TRBJ1-5; no firm D call. The ends were cut back, 2 bases at V and 2 bases at J, with 10 bases in the middle. CDR3 size: 15 residues. The germline CDR1 and CDR2 sequences are SGHNT and YENEEA. The CDR3 DNA sequence: TGTGCCAGCAGCTTAAAGTGGTTGGGCAATCAGCCCCAGCATTTT. Translation: CASSLKWLGNQPQHF.

Concerning this clone: Other DNA sequences in this specimen translate into the identical CDR3. V gene TRBV9 combines with J gene TRBJ2-5; 13 nucleotides agree with TRBD2. In germline, CDR1 is SGDLS, CDR2 YYNGEE. V was clipped by 3 bases and J by 5 bases; unmatched bases: 1. This CDR3 comprises 14 residues. The CDR3 here is CASSGGLAGETQYF. CDR3 bases: TGTGCCAGCAGCGGGGGACTAGCGGGGGAGACCCAGTACTTC.